The 25 T cell receptor beta chains reported below all come from one sample, sequenced in a study of OX40 agonist ivuxolimab in advanced cancers. Produced via immunoSEQ multiplex PCR; TCRdb's table is partial and in-frame only. The sample holds almost 85,000 clones, roughly 89% seen once. This sample comprised CD4+ or CD8+ T cells sorted from blood, obtained in a trial of the OX40 agonist ivuxolimab. These receptors were taken from an adult with an advanced solid tumor such as melanoma, head and neck, liver or kidney cancer.

V and J are TRBV2 and TRBJ2-7; D perhaps matches TRBD2 (6 bases). The V gene lost 6 bases and the J gene lost 4 bases, with 13 bases spanning the gap. The CDR3 extends over 13 amino acids. CDR1 is SNHLY and CDR2 is FYNNEI in the germline V gene. The CDR3 DNA reads as TGTGCCAGCAGACTTAGCGGAGGATACGAGCAGTACTTC. Translation: CASRLSGGYEQYF.

The chain joins TRBV5-1 to TRBJ2-3, with 14 bases aligning to TRBD2. The germline CDR1 and CDR2 sequences are SGHRS and YFSETQ. V lost 4 bases, J lost 6 bases, and 10 bases stayed unmatched. The CDR3 sequence is 17 residues long. CDR3 in DNA: TGCGCCAGCAGCGCTTGGGGGACTAGCGGGAGTGGGGATACGCAGTATTTT. It encodes CASSAWGTSGSGDTQYF.

The chain carries TRBV9 and TRBJ1-3, with D possibly TRBD1 on 6 matching bases. This CDR3 has 15 amino acids. Trimming left V 3 bases short and J 3 bases short, with 13 bases between. Germline loops: CDR1 SGDLS, CDR2 YYNGEE. The DNA for the CDR3 is TGTGCCAGCAGCGCAAACAGGGCATTTGGAAACACCATATATTTT. Translated, it gives CASSANRAFGNTIYF.

The chain joins TRBV30 to TRBJ2-2; unclear D gene. The germline CDR1 and CDR2 sequences are GTSNPN and SVGIG (reference sequence). The V gene lost 2 bases and the J gene lost 6 bases, with 7 bases spanning the gap. The CDR3 loop spans 12 amino acids. For the CDR3, the DNA is TGTGCCTGGAGTCCGACTGCCGGGGAGCTGTTTTTT. This gives the protein CAWSPTAGELFF. Supplemented by reference TRBV30 and TRBJ2-2, the full variable domain reads SQTIHQWPATLVQPVGSPLSLECTVEGTSNPNLYWYRQAAGRGLQLLFYSVGIGQISSEVPQNLSASRPQDRQFILSSKKLLLSDSGFYLCAWSPTAGELFFGEGSRLTVL.

Only one count was recorded for this clone. The chain carries TRBV6-6 and TRBJ1-6; possibly TRBD1 for D (5 bases). Per germline, CDR1 MNHNY and CDR2 SVGAGI (reference sequence). The germline V and J ends were trimmed by 2 bases and 7 bases, with 12 bases remaining between them. This CDR3 contains 15 residues. CDR3 nucleotide sequence: TGTGCCAGCAGTTACATCGACAGCTGGAATTCACCCCTCCACTTT. As protein: CASSYIDSWNSPLHF.

V and J are TRBV2 and TRBJ2-1; TRBD2 might be the D (5 bases). The CDR3 has 17 residues. V gave up 6 bases and J gave up 0 bases, with 18 bases separating them. Per the germline V gene, CDR1 is SNHLY and CDR2 is FYNNEI. DNA of the CDR3: TGTGCCAGCAGAGAGAGATCAAGGGAGAGCTCCTACAATGAGCAGTTCTTC. This translates into CASRERSRESSYNEQFF.

The chain links TRBV4-3 to TRBJ2-3; TRBD1 might be the D (5 bases). Germline CDR1 LGHNA, CDR2 YSLEER. Trimming cost V 4 bases and J 2 bases, with 19 bases left between them. CDR3 length: 17 residues. The CDR3 spells CASSPQPQGYTTDTQYF. CDR3 bases: TGCGCCAGCAGCCCCCAACCCCAGGGATATACCACAGATACGCAGTATTTT.

As regards this clone: This is likely a read error, given that the CDR3 carries no conserved phenylalanine or tryptophan at its end. No DNA is shown, since the ends of the CDR3 on it are uncertain; the CDR3 is the one TCRdb lists. The rearrangement uses TRBV6-1 and TRBJ2-7; the D call TRBD1 from the table was never checked on the DNA. The CDR3 length is 11 residues, termini included. The germline CDR1 and CDR2 sequences are MNHNS and SASEGT. The CDR3 here is CASGRKVLRGI.

The chain links TRBV28 to TRBJ1-1, with 10 positions matching TRBD1. The CDR3 is 15 amino acids. V gave up 2 bases and J gave up 5 bases; unmatched junction bases: 5. CDR1 is MDHEN and CDR2 is SYDVKM in the germline V gene. CDR3 residues: CASSLQTGGLTEAFF. The CDR3 bases are TGTGCCAGCAGTTTACAGACAGGGGGCTTGACTGAAGCTTTCTTT. The entire variable domain, with the rest obtained from reference TRBV28 and TRBJ1-1, is as follows: DVKVTQSSRYLVKRTGEKVFLECVQDMDHENMFWYRQDPGLGLRLIYFSYDVKMKEKGDIPEGYSVSREKKERFSLILESASTNQTSMYLCASSLQTGGLTEAFFGQGTRLTVV.

V is TRBV11-2 and J is TRBJ1-2; D uncertain. Looked up from germline, CDR1 is SGHAT and CDR2 is FQNNGV. The V gene lost 2 bases and the J gene lost 7 bases, with 14 bases spanning the gap. The CDR3 is 14 amino acids. The CDR3 coding sequence is TGTGCCAGCAGCTTAACGTCTCCGATAGGTGGCTACACCTTC. The encoded protein is CASSLTSPIGGYTF.

The CDR3 region is CATTWGTGQNYEQYV. As DNA, the CDR3 is TGTGCCACAACATGGGGGACAGGCCAGAACTACGAGCAGTACGTC. The chain is built from TRBV6-1 and TRBJ2-7, with TRBD1 identical over 8 bases. CDR3 length: 15 amino acids. V gave up 10 bases and J gave up 3 bases; unmatched junction bases: 14. Germline loops: CDR1 MNHNS, CDR2 SASEGT.

V gene TRBV28 combines with J gene TRBJ1-4; the D gene is possibly TRBD1 (6 bases). CDR3 size: 13 residues. CDR1 is MDHEN and CDR2 is SYDVKM in the germline V gene. Trimming removed 8 bases from V and 8 bases from J, with 15 bases in between. CDR3 sequence (DNA): TGTGCCAGCGCTACAGGGTATGTGGAAAAACTGTTTTTT. Protein sequence: CASATGYVEKLFF.

V and J are TRBV11-1 and TRBJ1-1, with no clear D. V gave up 2 bases and J gave up 3 bases, with 13 bases separating them. Germline V gene sequence: CDR1 SGHAT, CDR2 FQDESV (reference sequence). The CDR3 is 15 amino acids. The CDR3 DNA sequence: TGTGCCAGCAGCTTACAAGGAGGGTGGGACACTGAAGCTTTCTTT. Its translation is CASSLQGGWDTEAFF.

The chain couples TRBV5-1 to TRBJ2-3, with 11 bases matching TRBD2. This CDR3 region has 15 residues. CDR1 and CDR2 from the germline V gene are SGHRS and YFSETQ. J gave up 3 bases and V 2 bases, and 2 bases lay outside the gene matches. CDR3 in amino acids: CASSFLAGGTDTQYF. The CDR3 DNA follows: TGCGCCAGCAGCTTCTTAGCGGGGGGGACAGATACGCAGTATTTT.

The chain recombines TRBV13 with TRBJ2-7; perhaps TRBD1 as D (8 bases). Trimming removed 2 bases at V and 3 bases at J, with 11 bases between. From germline, CDR1 is PRHDT and CDR2 FYEKMQ (reference sequence). The CDR3 sequence is 14 residues long. As DNA, the CDR3 is TGTGCCAGCAGCTTATACAGGGGGGGCTACGAGCAGTACTTC. Translating it yields CASSLYRGGYEQYF.

This chain links TRBV2 with TRBJ1-1; 7 bases agree with TRBD1. The length of the CDR3 is 14 residues. The germline V gene has CDR1 SNHLY and CDR2 FYNNEI. Losses at the gene ends were 8 bases for V and 5 bases for J; bases not matched to a gene: 11. CDR3 amino acids: CASLLFSGGTEAFF. The CDR3 nucleotides are TGTGCCAGCCTTCTTTTTTCAGGGGGAACTGAAGCTTTCTTT.

The gene calls are TRBV18 and TRBJ1-2; D uncertain. CDR1 and CDR2 (germline): KGHSH, LQKENI. V was clipped by 3 bases and J by 0 bases, with 8 bases between them. The CDR3 loop spans 14 amino acids. The CDR3 bases are TGTGCCAGCTCACCGGGCATAGCTAACTATGGCTACACCTTC. It encodes CASSPGIANYGYTF.

The chain couples TRBV9 to TRBJ1-1, with 7 bases aligning to TRBD1. The V gene end was trimmed by 3 bases and the J gene end by 3 bases; junction bases not matched to a gene: 8. Germline assignment: CDR1 SGDLS and CDR2 YYNGEE. The CDR3 sequence is 15 residues long. The CDR3 loop is CASSAQGGGYTEAFF. The CDR3 DNA follows: TGTGCCAGCAGCGCTCAGGGGGGTGGGTACACTGAAGCTTTCTTT.

This CDR3 reads CSAPKGARQFF. CDR3 coding DNA: TGCAGTGCGCCTAAGGGGGCTAGACAGTTCTTC. This chain joins TRBV20-1 and TRBJ2-1; 7 bases match TRBD1. From germline, CDR1 is DFQATT and CDR2 SNEGSKA (reference sequence). The CDR3 is made up of 11 amino acids. The ends lost 6 bases at V and 13 bases at J; junction bases unmatched: 9.

This clone appeared a single time. The chain combines TRBV6-5 with TRBJ1-1, with TRBD1 identical over 7 bases. The CDR3 is 14 amino acids. After removal of 5 bases from V and 1 base from J, the junction contained 4 bases not matched to a gene. Germline-derived CDR1 and CDR2 are MNHEY and SVGAGI. The CDR3 reads CASSLNRGNTEAFF. CDR3 nucleotides: TGTGCCAGCAGTCTAAACAGGGGGAACACTGAAGCTTTCTTT.

This clone came up once. One end of the junction fails to match germline, which may point to a read error. Other nucleotide sequences from this sample produce the same CDR3. The chain couples TRBV6-5 to TRBJ1-4, with D uncertain. Germline assignment: CDR1 MNHEY and CDR2 SVGAGI. This CDR3 is 13 amino acids long. The CDR3, as DNA: TGTGCTAGCAGTTATTTGACTAATGAAAAACTGTTTTTT. Its translation: CASSYLTNEKLFF.

J is TRBJ2-7 and V is TRBV5-1; 8 nucleotides agree with TRBD2. Germline trimming cut 1 base from V and 4 bases from J; bases unmatched to any gene: 4. CDR1 and CDR2 from the germline V gene are SGHRS and YFSETQ. This CDR3 has 14 residues. The CDR3 loop is CASSLSLAGYEQYF. In nucleotides, the CDR3 is TGCGCCAGCAGCTTGTCATTAGCGGGATACGAGCAGTACTTC.

The CDR3, as DNA: TGTGCCAGCAGCCCGGCGCGCCAAACTAACTATGGCTACACCTTC. It codes for CASSPARQTNYGYTF. The chain combines TRBV5-5 with TRBJ1-2, with D unresolved. The germline V gene has CDR1 SGHKS and CDR2 YYEKEE (reference sequence). This CDR3 comprises 15 residues. Trimming cost V 4 bases and J 0 bases, with 13 bases left between them.

Written as DNA, the CDR3 is TGTGCCAGCAGCCAACAATGGACTGGGACGTTGGGGCTTCGTGAAAAACTGTTTTTT. This encodes CASSQQWTGTLGLREKLFF. The chain is built from TRBV27 and TRBJ1-4, with D maybe TRBD1 (5 bases). The CDR3 runs to 19 residues. V gave up 6 bases and J gave up 7 bases, with 30 bases separating them. Germline lookup yields CDR1 MNHEY and CDR2 SMNVEV (reference sequence).

The rearrangement links TRBV5-4 to TRBJ1-5; TRBD1 is a possible D gene (6 bases). V shed 4 bases and J shed 3 bases, with 14 bases lying between them. The CDR3 covers 15 residues. Germline values: CDR1 SGHNT, CDR2 YYREEE (reference sequence). The CDR3 protein is CASSLGGGSNQPQHF. CDR3 bases: TGTGCCAGCAGCCTGGGAGGGGGGTCCAATCAGCCCCAGCATTTT.